This T cell receptor (beta chain) derives from a study of PD-L1 blockade in urothelial cancer. Study as a whole: Patients commenced atezolizumab in about 2014, and it was given at 1,200 mg intravenously every 3 weeks. Blood drawn 3 weeks (second dose) and 6 weeks after treatment start was analyzed. Bladder-origin urothelial cancer in males described most of the roughly 30 patients.

Stated time point: pretreatment peripheral blood. Sample numbers ranged from 1 to 8 per patient, encompassing pretreatment and on-treatment collections. The table came from immunoSEQ multiplex PCR; TCRdb's copy has only in-frame clones and leaves some out. The sample yields approximately 79,000 clones, 70% to 90% seen once. The V segment lost 2 bases and the J segment 1 base; nucleotides outside the gene matches: 3. In germline, CDR1 is SGHTA, CDR2 FQGNSA. This CDR3 region has 15 residues. The chain combines TRBV7-2 with TRBJ2-5; 8 nucleotides match TRBD2. Material: PBMCs, obtained around atezolizumab (anti-PD-L1) treatment. The TCR was taken from a man in his forties or fifties with urothelial cancer. For the CDR3, the DNA is TGTGCCAGCAGCTTATGGGGGACTAGCCAAGAGACCCAGTACTTC. Its protein product is CASSLWGTSQETQYF.